These T cell receptor beta chains were read from a single sample in a study of blood T cell repertoires in COVID-19. The data were produced by immunoSEQ multiplex PCR, yet TCRdb's version contains in-frame clones alone and is incomplete. The sample lists over 400,000 clones, about nine tenths occurring once. The material sequenced was peripheral blood. The receptors stem from a woman in her 30s with active or convalescent COVID-19. Each CDR3 is given with its conserved first and last residue. A D gene is named only where the DNA matches it firmly. The size entry is marked missing in some rows and otherwise reads once, few, many or a size class.

clone size: few
J gene: TRBJ1-2
CDR3 length: 13
D gene: -
V gene: TRBV12-3/TRBV12-4
CDR3 protein: CASSQGPGYGYTF
CDR3 DNA: TGTGCCAGCAGTCAGGGGCCAGGTTATGGCTACACCTTC

clone size: -
J gene: TRBJ1-2
CDR3 length: 14
D gene: -
V gene: TRBV3-1/TRBV3-2
CDR3 protein: CASSQPGGNYGYTF
CDR3 DNA: TGTGCCAGCAGCCAACCGGGTGGGAACTATGGCTACACCTTC

clone size: once
J gene: TRBJ1-1
CDR3 length: 13
D gene: -
V gene: TRBV6-5
CDR3 protein: CASSSRDMLKAFF
CDR3 DNA: TGTGCCAGCAGTTCCAGGGACATGCTAAAAGCTTTCTTT

clone size: -
J gene: TRBJ2-7
CDR3 length: 14
D gene: -
V gene: TRBV19
CDR3 protein: CASSMVRANNEQYF
CDR3 DNA: TGTGCCAGTAGTATGGTCAGGGCTAACAACGAGCAGTACTTC

clone size: -
J gene: TRBJ1-6
CDR3 length: 15
D gene: -
V gene: TRBV6-5
CDR3 protein: CASNSGGANNAPLHF
CDR3 DNA: TGTGCCAGCAATTCGGGGGGGGCTAATAACGCTCCCCTCCACTTT

clone size: -
J gene: TRBJ2-2
CDR3 length: 15
D gene: TRBD1
V gene: TRBV5-1
CDR3 protein: CASSNQDRGAGELFF
CDR3 DNA: TGCGCCAGCAGCAACCAGGACAGGGGAGCCGGGGAGCTGTTTTTT

clone size: -
J gene: TRBJ1-5
CDR3 length: 14
D gene: TRBD1
V gene: TRBV19
CDR3 protein: CASSKGGADQPQHF
CDR3 DNA: TGTGCCAGCTCAAAAGGGGGCGCGGATCAGCCCCAGCATTTT

clone size: -
J gene: TRBJ1-1
CDR3 length: 15
D gene: TRBD1
V gene: TRBV19
CDR3 protein: CASSRRQGVGTEAFF
CDR3 DNA: TGTGCCAGTAGTCGGCGACAGGGGGTAGGGACTGAAGCTTTCTTT

clone size: -
J gene: TRBJ1-5
CDR3 length: 14
D gene: -
V gene: TRBV5-6
CDR3 protein: CASRRGGRNQPQHF
CDR3 DNA: TGTGCCAGCCGCAGGGGTGGTCGTAATCAGCCCCAGCATTTT

clone size: few
J gene: TRBJ1-1
CDR3 length: 14
D gene: TRBD1
V gene: TRBV6-4
CDR3 protein: CASSIGTDSTEAFF
CDR3 DNA: TGTGCCAGCAGCATCGGGACAGACTCCACTGAAGCTTTCTTT

clone size: -
J gene: TRBJ2-3
CDR3 length: 15
D gene: -
V gene: TRBV6-5
CDR3 protein: CASSFSGTVTDTQYF
CDR3 DNA: TGTGCCAGCAGCTTTAGCGGTACCGTCACAGATACGCAGTATTTT

clone size: few
J gene: TRBJ1-2
CDR3 length: 15
D gene: TRBD1
V gene: TRBV19
CDR3 protein: CASSKGQGGGYGYTF
CDR3 DNA: TGTGCCAGTAGTAAAGGACAGGGGGGAGGCTATGGCTACACCTTC

clone size: -
J gene: TRBJ2-3
CDR3 length: 12
D gene: TRBD2
V gene: TRBV28
CDR3 protein: CTAGGGADTQYF
CDR3 DNA: TGTACCGCGGGCGGGGGGGCAGATACGCAGTATTTT

clone size: -
J gene: TRBJ1-5
CDR3 length: 12
D gene: -
V gene: TRBV6-2/TRBV6-3
CDR3 protein: CASSSGNQPQHF
CDR3 DNA: TGTGCCAGCAGTTCCGGGAATCAGCCCCAGCATTTT

clone size: -
J gene: TRBJ2-2
CDR3 length: 14
D gene: -
V gene: TRBV3-1/TRBV3-2
CDR3 protein: CASSQIRGAGELFF
CDR3 DNA: TGTGCCAGCAGCCAAATAAGGGGTGCCGGGGAGCTGTTTTTT

clone size: -
J gene: TRBJ1-5
CDR3 length: 15
D gene: -
V gene: TRBV3-1/TRBV3-2
CDR3 protein: CASSQKAGFDQPQHF
CDR3 DNA: TGTGCCAGCAGCCAAAAAGCAGGGTTTGATCAGCCCCAGCATTTT

clone size: -
J gene: TRBJ1-1
CDR3 length: 16
D gene: -
V gene: TRBV10-3
CDR3 protein: CAINENGGSAGPKAFF
CDR3 DNA: TGTGCCATCAATGAAAACGGTGGATCTGCAGGCCCCAAAGCTTTCTTT

clone size: few
J gene: TRBJ2-5
CDR3 length: 13
D gene: -
V gene: TRBV5-5
CDR3 protein: CASSLTGEETQYF
CDR3 DNA: TGTGCCAGCAGCTTGACAGGAGAAGAGACCCAGTACTTC

clone size: -
J gene: TRBJ1-2
CDR3 length: 13
D gene: -
V gene: TRBV28
CDR3 protein: CASSPGGGRGYTF
CDR3 DNA: TGTGCCAGCAGCCCCGGCGGGGGACGTGGCTACACCTTC

clone size: -
J gene: TRBJ2-3
CDR3 length: 13
D gene: -
V gene: TRBV24-1
CDR3 protein: CATSDFGGNTQYF
CDR3 DNA: TGTGCCACCAGTGATTTTGGAGGGAATACGCAGTATTTT

clone size: -
J gene: TRBJ2-1
CDR3 length: 13
D gene: TRBD1
V gene: TRBV6-5
CDR3 protein: CAGQGGMSNEQFF
CDR3 DNA: TGTGCCGGACAGGGGGGGATGAGTAATGAGCAGTTCTTC

clone size: -
J gene: TRBJ2-2
CDR3 length: 16
D gene: TRBD2
V gene: TRBV18
CDR3 protein: CASSPPGLAGTGELFF
CDR3 DNA: TGTGCCAGCTCACCCCCAGGACTAGCGGGAACCGGGGAGCTGTTTTTT

clone size: -
J gene: TRBJ2-7
CDR3 length: 14
D gene: -
V gene: TRBV30
CDR3 protein: CAWSGGGTSYEQYF
CDR3 DNA: TGTGCCTGGAGTGGGGGCGGGACTTCCTACGAGCAGTACTTC

clone size: once
J gene: TRBJ2-2
CDR3 length: 17
D gene: TRBD2
V gene: TRBV7-6
CDR3 protein: CASSLLGLAGKPGELFF
CDR3 DNA: TGTGCCAGCAGCTTACTGGGACTAGCGGGGAAGCCCGGGGAGCTGTTTTTT

clone size: few
J gene: TRBJ1-3
CDR3 length: 16
D gene: -
V gene: TRBV5-1
CDR3 protein: CASSLERVTSGNTIYF
CDR3 DNA: TGCGCCAGCAGCTTGGAACGGGTAACCTCTGGAAACACCATATATTTT

clone size: -
J gene: TRBJ2-1
CDR3 length: 17
D gene: -
V gene: TRBV11-2
CDR3 protein: CASSNARDGSSYNEQFF
CDR3 DNA: TGTGCCAGCAGCAACGCCAGGGACGGGAGCTCCTACAATGAGCAGTTCTTC

clone size: -
J gene: TRBJ2-3
CDR3 length: 15
D gene: TRBD2
V gene: TRBV28
CDR3 protein: CASSLRRGGTDTQYF
CDR3 DNA: TGTGCCAGCAGTTTAAGACGGGGGGGCACAGATACGCAGTATTTT

clone size: -
J gene: TRBJ1-2
CDR3 length: 14
D gene: -
V gene: TRBV4-1
CDR3 protein: CASSQDKRLYGYTF
CDR3 DNA: TGCGCCAGCAGCCAAGATAAGCGGCTCTATGGCTACACCTTC

clone size: -
J gene: TRBJ1-5
CDR3 length: 14
D gene: -
V gene: TRBV19
CDR3 protein: CASSADSVYQPQHF
CDR3 DNA: TGTGCCAGTAGTGCTGACTCAGTATATCAGCCCCAGCATTTT

clone size: -
J gene: TRBJ1-2
CDR3 length: 13
D gene: -
V gene: TRBV7-8
CDR3 protein: CASSGRGGYGYTF
CDR3 DNA: TGTGCCAGCAGCGGAAGGGGCGGCTATGGCTACACCTTC

clone size: -
J gene: TRBJ2-5
CDR3 length: 14
D gene: -
V gene: TRBV7-9
CDR3 protein: CASSHRETEETQYF
CDR3 DNA: TGTGCCAGCAGCCACAGGGAAACCGAAGAGACCCAGTACTTC

clone size: -
J gene: TRBJ1-1
CDR3 length: 15
D gene: -
V gene: TRBV2
CDR3 protein: CASRAEQGMNTEAFF
CDR3 DNA: TGTGCCAGCAGAGCTGAACAGGGAATGAACACTGAAGCTTTCTTT

clone size: -
J gene: TRBJ1-2
CDR3 length: 12
D gene: -
V gene: TRBV28
CDR3 protein: CASSPRGGGYTF
CDR3 DNA: TGTGCCAGCAGTCCCCGGGGGGGAGGCTACACCTTC

clone size: -
J gene: TRBJ1-1
CDR3 length: 17
D gene: -
V gene: TRBV7-6
CDR3 protein: CASSLVGKQSMNTEAFF
CDR3 DNA: TGTGCCAGCAGCTTAGTGGGTAAACAGTCAATGAACACTGAAGCTTTCTTT

clone size: -
J gene: TRBJ2-1
CDR3 length: 19
D gene: TRBD2
V gene: TRBV10-3
CDR3 protein: CAISESGLAGPSSYNEQFF
CDR3 DNA: TGTGCCATCAGTGAGTCGGGCCTAGCGGGCCCAAGCTCCTACAATGAGCAGTTCTTC

clone size: -
J gene: TRBJ2-7
CDR3 length: 13
D gene: TRBD2
V gene: TRBV19
CDR3 protein: CASSSSGGTEQYF
CDR3 DNA: TGTGCCAGTAGTAGTAGCGGGGGGACCGAGCAGTACTTC

clone size: -
J gene: TRBJ1-4
CDR3 length: 15
D gene: -
V gene: TRBV19
CDR3 protein: CASSIGWATNEKLFF
CDR3 DNA: TGTGCCAGTAGTATAGGGTGGGCGACTAATGAAAAACTGTTTTTT

clone size: -
J gene: TRBJ2-5
CDR3 length: 14
D gene: TRBD2
V gene: TRBV5-1
CDR3 protein: CASSLAGLADTQYF
CDR3 DNA: TGCGCCAGCAGCCTAGCGGGACTGGCCGATACCCAGTACTTC

clone size: -
J gene: TRBJ1-5
CDR3 length: 12
D gene: -
V gene: TRBV10-3
CDR3 protein: CASRQADQPQHF
CDR3 DNA: TGTGCCAGTAGACAAGCGGATCAGCCCCAGCATTTT

clone size: -
J gene: TRBJ2-1
CDR3 length: 13
D gene: -
V gene: TRBV29-1
CDR3 protein: CSVDGLWDNEQFF
CDR3 DNA: TGCAGCGTTGATGGGCTATGGGACAATGAGCAGTTCTTC

clone size: -
J gene: TRBJ2-2
CDR3 length: 17
D gene: TRBD1
V gene: TRBV14
CDR3 protein: CASSLRQGASVAGELFF
CDR3 DNA: TGTGCCAGCAGCCTACGGCAGGGGGCGAGTGTGGCCGGGGAGCTGTTTTTT

clone size: once
J gene: TRBJ2-6
CDR3 length: 16
D gene: -
V gene: TRBV7-8
CDR3 protein: CASSLGAGAGANVLTF
CDR3 DNA: TGTGCCAGCAGCTTAGGCGCAGGGGCTGGGGCCAACGTCCTGACTTTC

clone size: few
J gene: TRBJ1-1
CDR3 length: 15
D gene: TRBD1
V gene: TRBV15
CDR3 protein: CATSPYDRGITEAFF
CDR3 DNA: TGTGCCACCAGCCCTTATGACAGGGGTATAACTGAAGCTTTCTTT

clone size: -
J gene: TRBJ2-1
CDR3 length: 19
D gene: TRBD2
V gene: TRBV13
CDR3 protein: CASSLAGSGGSVSYNEQFF
CDR3 DNA: TGTGCCAGCAGCTTAGCGGGTAGCGGGGGGTCGGTTTCCTACAATGAGCAGTTCTTC

clone size: -
J gene: TRBJ1-2
CDR3 length: 13
D gene: -
V gene: TRBV18
CDR3 protein: CASSPDRAHGYTF
CDR3 DNA: TGTGCCAGCTCACCCGACAGAGCCCATGGCTACACCTTC

clone size: -
J gene: TRBJ1-1
CDR3 length: 14
D gene: -
V gene: TRBV5-1
CDR3 protein: CASSLSRGDTEAFF
CDR3 DNA: TGCGCCAGCAGCTTGTCCCGAGGAGACACTGAAGCTTTCTTT

clone size: -
J gene: TRBJ2-7
CDR3 length: 15
D gene: -
V gene: TRBV4-2
CDR3 protein: CASSHSTESSYEQYF
CDR3 DNA: TGTGCCAGCAGCCACTCGACAGAGTCTTCCTACGAGCAGTACTTC

clone size: -
J gene: TRBJ1-1
CDR3 length: 13
D gene: TRBD1
V gene: TRBV29-1
CDR3 protein: CSVGDRLNTEAFF
CDR3 DNA: TGCAGCGTTGGGGACAGGCTGAACACTGAAGCTTTCTTT